This T cell receptor (beta chain) stems from a study of technical replicates of blood from several donors. The method was immunoSEQ multiplex PCR; TCRdb's version includes in-frame clones alone and lacks a portion of them. The table shows 95,000 to 100,000 clones, with roughly 95% occurring only once. The CDR3 covers 15 residues. J gave up 3 bases and V 2 bases, and 3 bases lay outside the gene matches. Germline V gene lookup returns CDR1 MNHEY and CDR2 SMNVEV (reference sequence). The rearrangement joins TRBV27 to TRBJ2-3; 9 bases are shared with TRBD1. Sequencing was performed on T cells isolated from PBMCs. The sequence came from a human donor in good health. CDR3 nucleotides: TGTGCCAGCAGTTTAGGGGACAGGGTGACAGATACGCAGTATTTT. Encoded protein: CASSLGDRVTDTQYF.